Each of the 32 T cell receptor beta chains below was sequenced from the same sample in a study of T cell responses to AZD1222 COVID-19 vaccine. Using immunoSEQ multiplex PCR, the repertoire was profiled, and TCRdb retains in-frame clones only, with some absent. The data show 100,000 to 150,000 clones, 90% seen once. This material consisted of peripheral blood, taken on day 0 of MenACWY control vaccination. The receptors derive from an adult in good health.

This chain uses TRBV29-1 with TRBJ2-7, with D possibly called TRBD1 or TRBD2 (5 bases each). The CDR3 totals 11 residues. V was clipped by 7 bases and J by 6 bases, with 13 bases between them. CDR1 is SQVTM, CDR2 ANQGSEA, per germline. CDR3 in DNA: TGCAGCGCCCGAGGGGCCTCCGAGCAGTACTTC. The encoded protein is CSARGASEQYF.

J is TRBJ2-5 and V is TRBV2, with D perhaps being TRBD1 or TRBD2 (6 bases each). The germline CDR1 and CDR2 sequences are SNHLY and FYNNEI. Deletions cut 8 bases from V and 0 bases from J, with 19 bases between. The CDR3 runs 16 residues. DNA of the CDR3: TGTGCCAGCCCGTCGCGTAGCCGGGGGCACCAAGAGACCCAGTACTTC. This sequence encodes CASPSRSRGHQETQYF.

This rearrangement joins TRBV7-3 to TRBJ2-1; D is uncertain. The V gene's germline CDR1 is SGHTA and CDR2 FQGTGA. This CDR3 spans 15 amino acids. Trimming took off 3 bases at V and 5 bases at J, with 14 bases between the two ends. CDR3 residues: CASSFLGGAHNEQFF. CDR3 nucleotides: TGTGCCAGCAGCTTCCTGGGCGGCGCCCACAATGAGCAGTTCTTC. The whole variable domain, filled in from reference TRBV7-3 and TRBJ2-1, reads GAGVSQTPSNKVTEKGKYVELRCDPISGHTALYWYRQSLGQGPEFLIYFQGTGAADDSGLPNDRFFAVRPEGSVSTLKIQRTERGDSAVYLCASSFLGGAHNEQFFGPGTRLTVL.

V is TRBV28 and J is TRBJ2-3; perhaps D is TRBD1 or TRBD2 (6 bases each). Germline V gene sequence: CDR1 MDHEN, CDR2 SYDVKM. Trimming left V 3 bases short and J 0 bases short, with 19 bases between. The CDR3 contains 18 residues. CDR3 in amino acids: CASSLGVLRGTSTDTQYF. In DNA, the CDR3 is TGTGCCAGCAGTTTGGGGGTCTTAAGGGGGACTAGCACAGATACGCAGTATTTT.

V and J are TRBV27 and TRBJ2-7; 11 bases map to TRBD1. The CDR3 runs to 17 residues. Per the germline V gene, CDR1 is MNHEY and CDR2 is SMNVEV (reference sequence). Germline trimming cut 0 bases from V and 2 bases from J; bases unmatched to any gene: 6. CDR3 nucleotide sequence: TGTGCCAGCAGTTTATCGGGACAGGGGGTGAGTACCTACGAGCAGTACGTC. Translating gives CASSLSGQGVSTYEQYV.

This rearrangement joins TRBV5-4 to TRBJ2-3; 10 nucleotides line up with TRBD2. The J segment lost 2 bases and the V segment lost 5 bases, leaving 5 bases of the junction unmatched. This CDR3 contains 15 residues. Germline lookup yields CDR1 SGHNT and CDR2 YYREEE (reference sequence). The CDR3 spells CASRGAGGNTDTQYF. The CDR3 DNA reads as TGTGCCAGCAGGGGAGCGGGGGGGAACACAGATACGCAGTATTTT.

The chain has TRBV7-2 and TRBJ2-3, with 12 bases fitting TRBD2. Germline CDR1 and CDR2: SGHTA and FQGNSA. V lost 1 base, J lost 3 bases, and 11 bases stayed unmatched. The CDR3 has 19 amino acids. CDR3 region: CASSLGLAGGPVGTDTQYF. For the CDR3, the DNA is TGTGCCAGCAGCTTAGGGCTAGCGGGAGGGCCTGTGGGTACAGATACGCAGTATTTT.

CDR3 sequence: CASVRGGSSYEQYV. CDR3 bases: TGTGCCAGCGTCAGGGGAGGAAGCTCCTACGAGCAGTACGTC. The J gene is TRBJ2-7, the V gene TRBV28; D tentatively fits TRBD1 or TRBD2 (6 bases each). Germline V gene data show CDR1 as MDHEN and CDR2 as SYDVKM. Trimming took 8 bases from V and 0 from J, leaving 14 bases between them. CDR3 size: 14 residues.

CDR3 sequence (DNA): TGTGCCTGGAGTGAGGGGGCTGGATGGCCCCAGCATTTT. Encoded protein: CAWSEGAGWPQHF. V usage is TRBV30 and J usage is TRBJ1-5, with TRBD1 matching 7 bases. The CDR3 totals 13 residues. Germline CDR1 GTSNPN, CDR2 SVGIG (reference sequence). J lost 9 bases, V lost 1 base, and 6 bases had no gene match.

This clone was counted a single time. CDR3 bases: TGTGCCAGCAGTTTAGATGAGAACACTGAAGCTTTCTTT. Amino acids: CASSLDENTEAFF. The genes are TRBV12-3 or TRBV12-4 and TRBJ1-1; D remains ambiguous. This CDR3 region has 13 residues. V lost 1 base, J lost 1 base, and 4 bases lay in between.

CDR3 in DNA: TGTGCCAGCTCACCTGGAAGCGTTATAGCCAAAAACATTCAGTACTTC. Its translation: CASSPGSVIAKNIQYF. The chain couples TRBV18 to TRBJ2-4; D is uncertain. This CDR3 region has 16 residues. CDR1 is KGHSH and CDR2 is LQKENI in the germline V gene. V lost 3 bases to trimming and J lost 0 bases, with 12 bases between them.

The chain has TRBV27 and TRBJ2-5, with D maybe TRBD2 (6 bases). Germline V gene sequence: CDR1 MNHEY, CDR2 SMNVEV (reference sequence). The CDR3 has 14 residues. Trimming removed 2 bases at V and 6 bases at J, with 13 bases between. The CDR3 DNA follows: TGTGCCAGCAGTTTAACGGTCGGGGGACAGACCCAGTACTTC. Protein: CASSLTVGGQTQYF.

DNA for the CDR3: TGTGCCAGCAGCGCAAAAACTAGCGGTTACACCGGGGAGCTGTTTTTT. Encoded protein: CASSAKTSGYTGELFF. This rearrangement joins TRBV7-8 to TRBJ2-2; 8 bases line up with TRBD2. Looked up from germline, CDR1 is SGHVS and CDR2 is FQNEAQ. This CDR3 comprises 16 residues. V was clipped by 5 bases and J by 3 bases; unmatched bases: 8.

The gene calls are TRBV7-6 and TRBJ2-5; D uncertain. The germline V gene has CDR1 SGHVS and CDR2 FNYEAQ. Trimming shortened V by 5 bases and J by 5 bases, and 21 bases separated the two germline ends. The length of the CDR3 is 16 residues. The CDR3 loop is CASSPLFKVGAETQYF. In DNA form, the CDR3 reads TGTGCCAGCAGCCCACTCTTCAAGGTGGGCGCGGAGACCCAGTACTTC.

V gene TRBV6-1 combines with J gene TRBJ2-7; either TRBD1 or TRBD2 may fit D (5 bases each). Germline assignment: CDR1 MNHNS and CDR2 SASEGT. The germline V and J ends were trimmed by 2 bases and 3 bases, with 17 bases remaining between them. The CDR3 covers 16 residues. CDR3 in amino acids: CASSESLGTEVYEQYF. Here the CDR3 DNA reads TGTGCCAGCAGTGAATCGCTCGGGACGGAAGTCTACGAGCAGTACTTC.

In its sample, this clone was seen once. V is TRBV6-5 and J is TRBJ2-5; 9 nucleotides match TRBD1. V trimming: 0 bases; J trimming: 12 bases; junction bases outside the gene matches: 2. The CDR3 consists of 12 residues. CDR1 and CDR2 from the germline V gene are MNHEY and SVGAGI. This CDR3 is CASSYSRDREYF. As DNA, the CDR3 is TGTGCCAGCAGTTACTCGCGGGACAGGGAGTACTTC.

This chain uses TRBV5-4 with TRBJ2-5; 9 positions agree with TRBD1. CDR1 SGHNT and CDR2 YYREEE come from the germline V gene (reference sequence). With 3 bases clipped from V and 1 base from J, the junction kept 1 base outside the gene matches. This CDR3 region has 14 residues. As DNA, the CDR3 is TGTGCCAGCAGCTGGGGACAGGGCCAAGAGACCCAGTACTTC. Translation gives CASSWGQGQETQYF.

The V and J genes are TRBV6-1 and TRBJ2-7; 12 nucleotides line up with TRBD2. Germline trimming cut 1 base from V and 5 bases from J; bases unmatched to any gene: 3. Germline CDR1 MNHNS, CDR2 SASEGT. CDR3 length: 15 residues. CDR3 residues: CASSEGTSGMNEQYF. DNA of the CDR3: TGTGCCAGCAGTGAAGGGACTAGCGGGATGAACGAGCAGTACTTC.

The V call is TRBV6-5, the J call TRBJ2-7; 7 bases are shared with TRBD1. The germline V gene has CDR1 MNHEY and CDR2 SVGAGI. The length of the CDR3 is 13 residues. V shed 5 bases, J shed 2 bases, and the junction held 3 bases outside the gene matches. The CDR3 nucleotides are TGTGCCAGCAGTCGACAGGGACCCTACGAGCAGTACTTC. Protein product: CASSRQGPYEQYF.

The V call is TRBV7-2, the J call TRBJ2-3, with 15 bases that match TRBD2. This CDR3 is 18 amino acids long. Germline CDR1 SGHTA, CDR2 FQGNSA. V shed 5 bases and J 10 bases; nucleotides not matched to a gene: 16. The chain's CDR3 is CASSLLYRTSGRDRAQYF. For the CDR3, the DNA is TGTGCCAGCAGCCTACTATATCGGACTAGCGGGAGGGACAGGGCGCAGTATTTT.

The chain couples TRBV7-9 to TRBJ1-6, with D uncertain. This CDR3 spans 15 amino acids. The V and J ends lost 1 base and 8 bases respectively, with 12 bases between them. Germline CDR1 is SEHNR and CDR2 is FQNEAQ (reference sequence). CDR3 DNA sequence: TGTGCCAGCAGCTTAGTTTGGGGTACAGATTCACCCCTCCACTTT. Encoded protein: CASSLVWGTDSPLHF.

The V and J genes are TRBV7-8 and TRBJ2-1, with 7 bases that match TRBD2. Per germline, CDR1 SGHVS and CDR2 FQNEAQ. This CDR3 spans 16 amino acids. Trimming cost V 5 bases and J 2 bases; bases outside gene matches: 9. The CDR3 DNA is TGTGCCAGCAGCCCCCGGACTAGTTATACCTACAATGAGCAGTTCTTC. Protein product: CASSPRTSYTYNEQFF. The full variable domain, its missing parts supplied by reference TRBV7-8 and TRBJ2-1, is GAGVSQSPRYKVAKRGQDVALRCDPISGHVSLFWYQQALGQGPEFLTYFQNEAQLDKSGLPSDRFFAERPEGSVSTLKIQRTQQEDSAVYLCASSPRTSYTYNEQFFGPGTRLTVL.

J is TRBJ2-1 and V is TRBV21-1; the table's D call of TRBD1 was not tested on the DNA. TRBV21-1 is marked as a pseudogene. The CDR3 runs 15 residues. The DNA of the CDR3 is TGTGCCAGCAGCAAAACAGGGGGCGAATACAATGAGCAGTTCTTC. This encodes CASSKTGGEYNEQFF.

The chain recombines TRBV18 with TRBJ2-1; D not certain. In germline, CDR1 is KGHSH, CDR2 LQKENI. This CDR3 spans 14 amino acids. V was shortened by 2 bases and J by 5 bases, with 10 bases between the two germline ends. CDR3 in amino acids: CASSPTAANNEQFF. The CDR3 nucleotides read TGTGCCAGCTCACCAACGGCAGCCAACAATGAGCAGTTCTTC. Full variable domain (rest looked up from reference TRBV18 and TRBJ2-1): NAGVMQNPRHLVRRRGQEARLRCSPMKGHSHVYWYRQLPEEGLKFMVYLQKENIIDESGMPKERFSAEFPKEGPSILRIQQVVRGDSAAYFCASSPTAANNEQFFGPGTRLTVL.

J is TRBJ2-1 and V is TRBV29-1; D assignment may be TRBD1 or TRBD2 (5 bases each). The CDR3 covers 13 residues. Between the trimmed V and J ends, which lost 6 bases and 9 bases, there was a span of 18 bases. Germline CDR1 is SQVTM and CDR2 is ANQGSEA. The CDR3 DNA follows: TGCAGCGTGACCGGAACCGGGGCCGGTGAGCAGTTCTTC. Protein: CSVTGTGAGEQFF.

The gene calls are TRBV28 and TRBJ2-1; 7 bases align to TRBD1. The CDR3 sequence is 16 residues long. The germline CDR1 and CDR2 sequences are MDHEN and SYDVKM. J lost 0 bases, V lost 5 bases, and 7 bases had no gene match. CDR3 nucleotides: TGTGCCAGCAGTGTAACAGGGGTGGGCTCCTACAATGAGCAGTTCTTC. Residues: CASSVTGVGSYNEQFF.

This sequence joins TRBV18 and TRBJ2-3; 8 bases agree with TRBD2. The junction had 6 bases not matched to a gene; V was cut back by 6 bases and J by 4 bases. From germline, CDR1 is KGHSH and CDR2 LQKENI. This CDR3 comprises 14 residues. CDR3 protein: CASSQGLAPDTQYF. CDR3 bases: TGTGCCAGCTCCCAAGGACTAGCCCCAGATACGCAGTATTTT.

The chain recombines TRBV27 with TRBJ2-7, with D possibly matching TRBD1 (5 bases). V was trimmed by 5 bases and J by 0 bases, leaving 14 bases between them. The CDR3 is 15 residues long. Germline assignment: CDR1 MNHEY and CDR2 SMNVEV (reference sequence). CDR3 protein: CASSPLTASSYEQYV. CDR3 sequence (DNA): TGTGCCAGCAGTCCACTGACAGCCAGCTCCTACGAGCAGTACGTC.

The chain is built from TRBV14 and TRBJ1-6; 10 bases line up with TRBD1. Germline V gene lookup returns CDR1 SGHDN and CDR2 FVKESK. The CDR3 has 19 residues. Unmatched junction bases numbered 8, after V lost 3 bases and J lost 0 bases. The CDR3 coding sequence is TGTGCCAGCAGCCATGGACGACAGGGGGCCAGCTCCTATAATTCACCCCTCCACTTT. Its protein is CASSHGRQGASSYNSPLHF.

The CDR3 spells CATSGGNHEKLFF. The DNA for the CDR3 is TGTGCCACCAGTGGGGGAAACCATGAAAAACTGTTTTTT. J is TRBJ1-4 and V is TRBV24-1; no clear D. V was clipped by 5 bases and J by 6 bases, with 9 bases between them. Germline CDR1 KGHDR, CDR2 SFDVKD. The CDR3 runs 13 residues.

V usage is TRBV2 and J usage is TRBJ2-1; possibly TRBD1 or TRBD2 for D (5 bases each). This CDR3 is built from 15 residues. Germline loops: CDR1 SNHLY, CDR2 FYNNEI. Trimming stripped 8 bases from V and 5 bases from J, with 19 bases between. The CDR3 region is CASLNWGEGNNEQFF. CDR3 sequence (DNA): TGTGCCAGCTTAAACTGGGGCGAGGGTAACAATGAGCAGTTCTTC.

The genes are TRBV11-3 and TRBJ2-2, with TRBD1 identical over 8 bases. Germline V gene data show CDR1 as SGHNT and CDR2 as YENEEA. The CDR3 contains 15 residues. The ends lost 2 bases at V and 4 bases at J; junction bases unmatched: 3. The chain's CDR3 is CASSLRQGTTGELFF. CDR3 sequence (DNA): TGTGCCAGCAGCTTACGACAGGGGACCACCGGGGAGCTGTTTTTT.